The 5 T cell receptor beta chains below were found in one sample sequenced in a study of response to subunit inactivated influenza vaccine (dated 2018 in TCRdb). Library preparation employed RT-PCR. Sequencing instrument: Illumina HiSeq 2500. TCRdb cleaned the public reads at Q25 with fastp, built clones with MiXCR and kept in-frame beta chains. Identical CDR3 protein sequences are pooled into one entry, listed with their most common genes and DNA. The sample yields about 500,000 distinct CDR3 sequences; more than 15% were counted once. Roughly 3.1% of the sample rests with the top ten. Sequencing used CD4+ T cells sorted from PBMCs, obtained around 25 months after vaccination. All receptors derive from a man in his fifties or sixties who received an inactivated influenza vaccine. Donor details come from another sample of the same person, matched by shared clones.

The chain recombines TRBV20-1 with TRBJ2-1, with 8 nucleotides matching TRBD1. Germline V gives CDR1 DFQATT, CDR2 SNEGSKA (reference sequence). There are 18 residues in the CDR3. V shed 3 bases, J shed 1 base, and the junction held 14 bases outside the gene matches. In DNA form, the CDR3 reads TGCAGTGCTAGGGCCCCCCCGGGCCAGGGGGCTTCCTACAATGAGCAGTTCTTC. This sequence encodes CSARAPPGQGASYNEQFF.

This clonotype has a single count. This chain connects TRBV5-1 to TRBJ2-2; 7 bases agree with TRBD1. The germline V gene has CDR1 SGHRS and CDR2 YFSETQ. This CDR3 is built from 14 residues. V lost 4 bases and J lost 8; bases outside the gene matches: 8. This chain's CDR3 is CASSKGQATGELFF. As DNA, the CDR3 is TGCGCCAGCAGCAAAGGACAGGCCACGGGGGAGCTGTTTTTT.

The table lists this clonotype with many counts. This chain connects TRBV3-1 to TRBJ2-4; D might be TRBD2 (5 bases). V was trimmed by 0 bases and J by 0 bases, leaving 9 bases between them. This CDR3 region has 16 residues. CDR1 is LGHDT and CDR2 is YNNKEL in the germline V gene (reference sequence). The DNA for the CDR3 is TGTGCCAGCAGCCAAGATGGTCGGGGAGCCAAAAACATTCAGTACTTC. Amino acid sequence: CASSQDGRGAKNIQYF.

In this sample, this clonotype turned up a few times. The chain carries TRBV12-3 or TRBV12-4 and TRBJ2-1; no firm D call. The germline V and J ends were trimmed by 3 bases and 4 bases, with 19 bases remaining between them. There are 17 residues in the CDR3. This CDR3 reads CASSFGRRTLRYNEQFF. CDR3 bases: TGTGCCAGCAGTTTCGGTAGAAGGACCCTAAGGTACAATGAGCAGTTCTTC.

This clonotype was detected only a few times. CDR3 amino acids: CASSRDLANYGYTF. The CDR3 DNA reads TGTGCCAGCAGTCGGGACCTAGCTAACTATGGCTACACCTTC. This chain joins TRBV27 and TRBJ1-2; D may be TRBD1 (5 bases). Germline V gene data show CDR1 as MNHEY and CDR2 as SMNVEV (reference sequence). The CDR3 spans 14 residues. V shed 5 bases and J shed 0 bases, with 10 bases lying between them.